A single T cell receptor beta chain is shown here with its context. This entry is derived from a study of cytomegalovirus exposure and HLA in healthy donors. Some clones are missing from TCRdb's copy, which holds only in-frame ones; the method was immunoSEQ multiplex PCR. The sample includes 250,000 to 350,000 clones, nearly 90% seen only once; the top ten take about 0.96%. Germline V gene data show CDR1 as MGHRA and CDR2 as YSYEKL. Deletions cut 3 bases from V and 4 bases from J, with 12 bases between. The CDR3 spans 14 residues. The specimen was PBMCs. The TCR sequence derives from a man aged 25-45 years in good health and CMV-seronegative. The rearrangement links TRBV4-1 to TRBJ1-1; D perhaps matches TRBD1 (5 bases). CDR3: CASSQTEDGTEAFF. In DNA form, the CDR3 reads TGCGCCAGCAGCCAGACAGAAGACGGCACTGAAGCTTTCTTT.